One sample yielded the 5 T cell receptor beta chains listed below, sequenced in a study of cytomegalovirus exposure and HLA in healthy donors. PCR involved 60 Vbeta and 13 Jbeta primers. TCRdb keeps only in-frame clones here, not all; method: immunoSEQ multiplex PCR. The sample contains about 230,000 clones, about 85% of which appear only once. The material sequenced was PBMCs. These TCRs come from a girl aged 2-15 years in good health and CMV-seronegative.

This rearrangement joins TRBV7-2 to TRBJ2-7, with TRBD1 matching 10 bases. Germline V CDR1 and CDR2: SGHTA, FQGNSA. The CDR3 sequence is 15 residues long. The trim removed 5 bases at V and 2 bases at J, leaving 6 bases unmatched. The CDR3 region is CASSARQGAPYEQYF. The CDR3 coding sequence is TGTGCCAGCAGCGCCCGACAGGGGGCCCCCTACGAGCAGTACTTC.

V usage is TRBV6-7 and J usage is TRBJ2-7; D is possibly TRBD1 (6 bases). TRBV6-7 is filed as an ORF, its function uncertain. This CDR3 comprises 15 residues. V lost 5 bases and J lost 3, with 17 bases in between. The CDR3 nucleotides read TGTGCCAGCAGTCAGACAGGTACCCCCTTCTACGAGCAGTACTTC. Its protein is CASSQTGTPFYEQYF.

The chain couples TRBV27 to TRBJ2-5, with a possible D match to TRBD2 (6 bases). The CDR3 is 16 residues long. With 0 bases removed from V and 5 bases from J, the gap between germline ends came to 16 bases. Germline loops: CDR1 MNHEY, CDR2 SMNVEV (reference sequence). CDR3 protein: CASSLSLSPGRETQYF. CDR3 bases: TGTGCCAGCAGTTTATCATTGAGCCCGGGGAGGGAGACCCAGTACTTC.

V gene TRBV5-6 combines with J gene TRBJ1-3; D is unclear. Per the germline V gene, CDR1 is SGHDT and CDR2 is YYEEEE. This CDR3 has 15 residues. Trimming removed 0 bases at V and 0 bases at J, with 7 bases between. The CDR3 DNA sequence: TGTGCCAGCAGCTTGGCACTGTCCTCTGGAAACACCATATATTTT. Translated: CASSLALSSGNTIYF.

The genes are TRBV6-4 and TRBJ2-7, with 8 bases lining up with TRBD1. CDR3 length: 13 residues. After removal of 7 bases from V and 2 bases from J, the junction contained 4 bases not matched to a gene. Looked up from germline, CDR1 is MRHNA and CDR2 is SNTAGT. The CDR3 bases are TGTGCCAGCATTCTGACAGGGGCCTACGAGCAGTACTTC. Amino acids: CASILTGAYEQYF.